The 12 T cell receptor beta chains presented below share a single source sample, sequenced in a study of OX40 agonist ivuxolimab in advanced cancers. Generated by immunoSEQ multiplex PCR, the TCRdb table keeps only in-frame clones and is missing some. This table holds 75,000 to 95,000 clones, 65% to 90% found once. The source was CD4+ or CD8+ T cells sorted from blood, collected in a trial of the OX40 agonist ivuxolimab. The receptor set was obtained from an adult with an advanced solid tumor such as melanoma, head and neck, liver or kidney cancer.

This chain uses TRBV7-2 with TRBJ2-7; the D is unclear. The CDR3 contains 13 residues. Trimming took off 1 base at V and 1 base at J, with 5 bases between the two ends. From germline, CDR1 is SGHTA and CDR2 FQGNSA. The CDR3 bases are TGTGCCAGCAGCTTAGAAAGGTCCTACGAGCAGTACTTC. It codes for CASSLERSYEQYF.

The rearrangement uses TRBV5-1 and TRBJ1-2, with TRBD1 matching over 7 bases. V lost 3 bases, J lost 5 bases, and 4 bases stayed unmatched. In germline, CDR1 is SGHRS, CDR2 YFSETQ. The CDR3 is 13 residues long. Written as DNA, the CDR3 is TGCGCCAGCAGCTCGGACAGGTCTTATGGCTACACCTTC. Its translation: CASSSDRSYGYTF.

This clone was found once. CDR3 sequence: CASYRDRVHYGYTF. The CDR3 DNA sequence: TGTGCCAGCTACAGGGACAGGGTACACTATGGCTACACCTTC. This chain links TRBV6-1 with TRBJ1-2; 9 nucleotides match TRBD1. With V trimmed by 8 bases and J by 3 bases, 7 bases remained unmatched. Germline values: CDR1 MNHNS, CDR2 SASEGT. The CDR3 consists of 14 residues.

On this clone itself: This specimen includes other DNA sequences encoding the same CDR3. The V gene is TRBV28, the J gene TRBJ1-5, with 9 bases identical to TRBD1. The CDR3 sequence is 15 residues long. V lost 3 bases to trimming and J lost 4 bases; unmatched junction nucleotides: 4. Germline loops: CDR1 MDHEN, CDR2 SYDVKM. The CDR3 loop is CASSFRDRENQPQHF. The CDR3 DNA sequence: TGTGCCAGCAGTTTTAGGGACAGGGAGAATCAGCCCCAGCATTTT.

V usage is TRBV29-1 and J usage is TRBJ1-1, with TRBD1 identical over 12 bases. Trimming removed 6 bases from V and 4 bases from J; junction bases left unmatched: 12. CDR3 length equals 16 residues. Germline V gene data show CDR1 as SQVTM and CDR2 as ANQGSEA. The chain's CDR3 is CSVALLPGQGATEAFF. CDR3 sequence (DNA): TGCAGCGTCGCCCTATTACCGGGACAGGGGGCCACTGAAGCTTTCTTT.

The chain has TRBV9 and TRBJ1-3; 7 positions agree with TRBD1. V lost 2 bases and J lost 3; bases outside the gene matches: 5. This CDR3 contains 15 residues. Germline assignment: CDR1 SGDLS and CDR2 YYNGEE. CDR3 sequence (DNA): TGTGCCAGCAGCGTCGACAGGGAGCGTGGAAACACCATATATTTT. Protein sequence: CASSVDRERGNTIYF.

This chain joins TRBV12-5 and TRBJ1-1; D not resolved. This CDR3 is 13 amino acids long. The V gene lost 4 bases and the J gene lost 1 base, with 7 bases spanning the gap. CDR1 and CDR2 (germline): LGHNT, FRNRAP. As DNA, the CDR3 is TGTGCTAGTGGTTCTAATAGGAACACTGAAGCTTTCTTT. Protein sequence: CASGSNRNTEAFF.

The chain has TRBV14 and TRBJ1-2, with D maybe TRBD1 (5 bases). Germline loops: CDR1 SGHDN, CDR2 FVKESK. Trimming pared 4 bases from V and 8 bases from J, leaving 20 bases between. The CDR3 has 15 amino acids. This chain's CDR3 is CASSPTPGPKGGYTF. CDR3 coding DNA: TGTGCCAGCAGCCCTACCCCGGGGCCTAAGGGGGGCTACACCTTC.

The chain carries TRBV30 and TRBJ2-3; possible D gene TRBD2, 7 bases. Germline values: CDR1 GTSNPN, CDR2 SVGIG (reference sequence). The V end was cut by 2 bases, the J end by 4 bases, with 13 bases between. The CDR3 sequence is 14 residues long. The CDR3 DNA is TGTGCCTGGAGTAAAGGGGGGGATCCAGATACGCAGTATTTT. Encoded protein: CAWSKGGDPDTQYF. Combining the CDR3 with reference TRBV30 and TRBJ2-3 gives the whole variable domain SQTIHQWPATLVQPVGSPLSLECTVEGTSNPNLYWYRQAAGRGLQLLFYSVGIGQISSEVPQNLSASRPQDRQFILSSKKLLLSDSGFYLCAWSKGGDPDTQYFGPGTRLTVL.

Here the CDR3 DNA reads TGTGCCAGCAGGGCGGGGGGTTCGTCCTATAATTCACCCCTCCACTTT. Its protein product is CASRAGGSSYNSPLHF. The chain has TRBV19 and TRBJ1-6; maybe TRBD1 (5 bases). The CDR3 runs 16 residues. V dropped 9 bases and J dropped 1 base, with 16 bases sitting between them. Germline V CDR1 and CDR2: LNHDA, SQIVND (reference sequence).

The chain recombines TRBV11-1 with TRBJ2-7; 8 nucleotides agree with TRBD2. This CDR3 contains 14 residues. Trimming removed 2 bases from V and 0 bases from J; junction bases left unmatched: 0. Looked up from germline, CDR1 is SGHAT and CDR2 is FQDESV (reference sequence). In DNA form, the CDR3 reads TGTGCCAGCAGCTTAACTAGCGGCTCCTACGAGCAGTACTTC. Translated: CASSLTSGSYEQYF. Full variable domain (remainder filled in from reference TRBV11-1 and TRBJ2-7): EAEVAQSPRYKITEKSQAVAFWCDPISGHATLYWYRQILGQGPELLVQFQDESVVDDSQLPKDRFSAERLKGVDSTLKIQPAELGDSAMYLCASSLTSGSYEQYFGPGTRLTVT.

Only one count was recorded for this clone. The CDR3 DNA reads TGCAGCGCGGGGGTGATGTTGACAGGGGGAGTGAAGTCTTTCTTT. Translation gives CSAGVMLTGGVKSFF. This chain links TRBV29-1 with TRBJ1-1; 9 bases are a match to TRBD1. The CDR3 sequence is 15 residues long. The J segment lost 12 bases and the V segment lost 7 bases, leaving 21 bases of the junction unmatched. Germline V gene data show CDR1 as SQVTM and CDR2 as ANQGSEA.